The next 9 T cell receptor beta chains were all read from a single sample in a study of neurological immune-mediated disorders. Each CDR3 protein gets one entry after TCRdb re-called the 5' RACE reads with MiXCR. The sample gives 65,000 to 70,000 distinct CDR3 sequences, roughly 3.6% of which show up once; 1% to 1.5% is in the top ten. Sequenced material: PBMCs. All receptors come from a man between 25 and 39 years old with multiple sclerosis.

Ten or more counts support this clonotype. The rearrangement uses TRBV5-1 and TRBJ2-3; D gene ambiguous. This CDR3 contains 11 residues. Germline lookup yields CDR1 SGHRS and CDR2 YFSETQ. Trimming removed 4 bases from V and 7 bases from J, with 7 bases in between. CDR3: CASSVANTQYF. The CDR3 DNA sequence: TGCGCCAGCAGCGTTGCTAATACGCAGTATTTT.

The sample holds many counts of this clonotype. This chain links TRBV10-1 with TRBJ2-3, with 10 bases fitting TRBD2. V gave up 0 bases and J gave up 7 bases; unmatched junction bases: 7. Germline V CDR1 and CDR2: WNHNN, SYGVQD (reference sequence). The CDR3 has 16 amino acids. CDR3 DNA sequence: TGCGCCAGCAGTGAGTCAGTAGCGGGGGGTCAAAATACGCAGTATTTT. It encodes CASSESVAGGQNTQYF.

This clonotype has just a few counts. The CDR3 reads CASSRRTPRETQYF. The CDR3 DNA sequence: TGTGCCAGCAGTCGTCGGACCCCGCGGGAGACCCAGTACTTC. This chain uses TRBV5-8 with TRBJ2-5; no firm D call. Deletions cut 5 bases from V and 5 bases from J, with 16 bases between. Per germline, CDR1 SGHTS and CDR2 YDEGEE. CDR3 length equals 14 residues. Supplemented by reference TRBV5-8 and TRBJ2-5, the full variable domain reads EAGVTQSPTHLIKTRGQQATLRCSPISGHTSVYWYQQALGLGLQFLLWYDEGEERNRGNFPPRFSGRQFPNYSSELNVNALELEDSALYLCASSRRTPRETQYFGPGTRLLVL.

This clonotype has a count of ten or more. The V and J genes are TRBV5-1 and TRBJ2-3; no clear D. Trimming removed 0 bases at V and 5 bases at J, with 13 bases between. Germline V gene lookup returns CDR1 SGHRS and CDR2 YFSETQ. This CDR3 is built from 15 residues. In nucleotides, the CDR3 is TGCGCCAGCAGCTTGGTTGGCTGGACCCAAGATACGCAGTATTTT. This encodes CASSLVGWTQDTQYF. The full variable domain, with the rest looked up from reference TRBV5-1 and TRBJ2-3, is KAGVTQTPRYLIKTRGQQVTLSCSPISGHRSVSWYQQTPGQGLQFLFEYFSETQRNKGNFPGRFSGRQFSNSRSEMNVSTLELGDSALYLCASSLVGWTQDTQYFGPGTRLTVL.

This clonotype was recorded at least ten times. The chain's CDR3 is CASSMTGNTEAFF. Here the CDR3 DNA reads TGTGCCAGCAGCATGACAGGGAACACTGAAGCTTTCTTT. This chain uses TRBV12-3 or TRBV12-4 with TRBJ1-1, with TRBD1 as a possible D gene (6 bases). The CDR3 consists of 13 residues. V was shortened by 6 bases and J by 1 base, with 9 bases between the two germline ends.

This clonotype was found many times. V gene TRBV7-2 combines with J gene TRBJ2-7; D tentatively fits TRBD1 or TRBD2 (5 bases each). The CDR3 spans 14 residues. The V gene lost 5 bases and the J gene lost 2 bases, with 13 bases spanning the gap. Germline CDR1 is SGHTA and CDR2 is FQGNSA. This CDR3 reads CASSPQTGPYEQYF. Here the CDR3 DNA reads TGTGCCAGCAGCCCTCAGACGGGACCCTACGAGCAGTACTTC. Full variable domain (remainder filled in from reference TRBV7-2 and TRBJ2-7): GAGVSQSPSNKVTEKGKDVELRCDPISGHTALYWYRQSLGQGLEFLIYFQGNSAPDKSGLPSDRFSAERTGGSVSTLTIQRTQQEDSAVYLCASSPQTGPYEQYFGPGTRLTVT.

This clonotype was recorded many times. This sequence joins TRBV4-3 and TRBJ2-7; D unclear. The CDR3 is made up of 13 amino acids. The germline V gene has CDR1 LGHNA and CDR2 YSLEER. V lost 0 bases, J lost 3 bases, and 6 bases lay in between. CDR3 in amino acids: CASSQDLSYEQYF. DNA of the CDR3: TGCGCCAGCAGCCAAGATCTTAGCTACGAGCAGTACTTC.

Only one count was recorded for this clonotype. This clone may be a read error of a much larger clone one base away. V usage is TRBV5-1 and J usage is TRBJ1-5, with D hard to call. This CDR3 has 13 amino acids. Germline V gives CDR1 SGHRS, CDR2 YFSETQ. V was trimmed by 4 bases and J by 5 bases, leaving 10 bases between them. CDR3 residues: CASSMEMDQPQHF. The CDR3 coding sequence is TGCGCCAGCAGCATGGAAATGGATCAGCCCCAGCATTTT.

This clonotype was detected many times. The rearrangement links TRBV29-1 to TRBJ1-2; D possibly corresponds to TRBD1 (5 bases). Germline assignment: CDR1 SQVTM and CDR2 ANQGSEA. Trimming took off 6 bases at V and 2 bases at J, with 13 bases between the two ends. The CDR3 is made up of 13 amino acids. The CDR3 nucleotides read TGCAGCGTCCTTCGGGACGGCAACTATGGCTACACCTTC. Its protein product is CSVLRDGNYGYTF.